The table lists the clone carrying this T cell receptor (beta chain) with a few counts. The junction and the germline gene differ at one end; a read error may be behind it. The source of the sample is a study of spatial heterogeneity in lung cancer. In the study overall: The study sequenced follow-up PBMC samples when they were available, at a median of around 2 years after resection. Detected beta-chain sequences consistently exceeded alpha-chain sequences.

TCRdb reprocessed the 5' RACE reads via MiXCR and lists one record per CDR3 protein. The data show roughly 38,000 distinct CDR3 sequences, roughly 10% seen once. Indicated time point: blood at routine non-recurrence follow-up after resection. Whole RNA, isolated from tumor, nontumor lung or frozen PBMC, was sequenced without prior sorting. Looked up from germline, CDR1 is SSHAT and CDR2 is FNYEAQ (reference sequence). The CDR3 is 13 amino acids. Sequencing was performed on PBMCs, taken at follow-up. The receptor comes from a female donor with early-stage non-small cell lung cancer. J is TRBJ2-5 and V is TRBV7-7; D is unresolved. The CDR3, as DNA: TGTGCTAGCAGCTTAGCTGCCCTAGAGACCCAGTACTTC. Amino acids: CASSLAALETQYF.